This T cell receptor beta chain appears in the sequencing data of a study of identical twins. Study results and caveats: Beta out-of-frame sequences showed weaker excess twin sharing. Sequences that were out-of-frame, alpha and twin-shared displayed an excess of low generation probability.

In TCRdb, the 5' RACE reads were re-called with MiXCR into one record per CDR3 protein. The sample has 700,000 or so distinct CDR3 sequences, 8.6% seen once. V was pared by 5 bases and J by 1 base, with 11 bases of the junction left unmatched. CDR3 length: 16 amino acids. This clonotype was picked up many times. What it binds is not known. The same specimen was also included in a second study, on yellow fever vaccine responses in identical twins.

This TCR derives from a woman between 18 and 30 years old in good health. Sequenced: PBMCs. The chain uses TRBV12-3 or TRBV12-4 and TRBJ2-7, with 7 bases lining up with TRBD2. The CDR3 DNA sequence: TGTGCCAGCAGTCCATCCCCCGGCGGGGGATCCTACGAGCAGTACTTC. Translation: CASSPSPGGGSYEQYF.